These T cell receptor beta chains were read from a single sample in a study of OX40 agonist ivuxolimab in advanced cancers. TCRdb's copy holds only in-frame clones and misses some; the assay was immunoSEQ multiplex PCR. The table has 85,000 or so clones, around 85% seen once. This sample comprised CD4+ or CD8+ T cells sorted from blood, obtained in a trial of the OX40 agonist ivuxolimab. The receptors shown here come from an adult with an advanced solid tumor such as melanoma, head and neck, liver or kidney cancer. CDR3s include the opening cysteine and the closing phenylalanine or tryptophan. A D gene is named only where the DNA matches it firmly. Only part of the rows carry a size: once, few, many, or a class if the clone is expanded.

CSVATGGYGYTF,TGCAGCGTAGCCACAGGGGGCTATGGCTACACCTTC,TRBJ1-2,NA,TRBD1,TRBV29-1
CASVVNYGYTF,TGTGCCAGCGTGGTGAACTATGGCTACACCTTC,TRBJ1-2,few,NA,TRBV6-1
CASSIRRLGDTEAFF,TGTGCCAGTAGTATTCGTAGATTGGGGGACACTGAAGCTTTCTTT,TRBJ1-1,NA,NA,TRBV19
CASSPQEGVYSNQPQHF,TGTGCCAGCAGTCCCCAGGAGGGGGTCTATAGCAATCAGCCCCAGCATTTT,TRBJ1-5,NA,NA,TRBV27
CASSEQGGFNYGYTF,TGTGCCAGCAGTGAACAGGGGGGATTTAACTATGGCTACACCTTC,TRBJ1-2,NA,TRBD1,TRBV2
CASSFQDGSYEQYF,TGTGCCAGCAGCTTTCAGGACGGCTCCTACGAGCAGTACTTC,TRBJ2-7,NA,NA,TRBV7-2
CAISPSGDRGGYGYTF,TGTGCCATCAGCCCCTCCGGGGACAGGGGGGGTTATGGCTACACCTTC,TRBJ1-2,NA,TRBD1,TRBV10-3
CASSTRHNSNQPQHF,TGTGCCAGCAGTACTAGACACAATAGCAATCAGCCCCAGCATTTT,TRBJ1-5,NA,NA,TRBV6-5
CASGRGQETQYF,TGTGCCTCGGGGCGAGGGCAAGAGACCCAGTACTTC,TRBJ2-5,once,NA,TRBV28
CASSRQGGTEAFF,TGTGCCAGCTCCAGACAGGGGGGTACTGAAGCTTTCTTT,TRBJ1-1,NA,TRBD1,TRBV18
CASSPPGEVIRRCTEAFF,TGTGCCAGCAGTCCCCCCGGAGAGGTTATTCGTAGGTGTACTGAAGCTTTCTTT,TRBJ1-1,NA,NA,TRBV21-1
CASSLGLGQGAGEQYF,TGCGCCAGCAGCTTGGGACTCGGACAGGGGGCGGGTGAGCAGTACTTC,TRBJ2-7,NA,TRBD1,TRBV5-1
CASSLEVGGLGDF,TGCGCCAGCAGCTTGGAGGTAGGGGGCCTTGGAGACTTC,TRBJ2-7,NA,TRBD1,TRBV5-1
CASSLAASGYYEQYF,TGTGCCAGCAGCTTAGCGGCTAGCGGCTACTACGAGCAGTACTTC,TRBJ2-7,NA,TRBD2,TRBV7-2
CASSLGPGSDTQYF,TGTGCCAGCAGCTTGGGACCGGGCTCAGATACGCAGTATTTT,TRBJ2-3,NA,NA,TRBV5-6
CASSGIAGLNEKLFF,TGTGCCAGCAGTGGAATAGCGGGGCTTAATGAAAAACTGTTTTTT,TRBJ1-4,NA,NA,TRBV2
CASSWPGAYGNQPQHF,TGTGCCAGTAGTTGGCCAGGGGCTTATGGCAATCAGCCCCAGCATTTT,TRBJ1-5,NA,NA,TRBV19
CASTPWDRVDEQYF,TGTGCCAGCACCCCGTGGGACAGGGTAGACGAGCAGTACTTC,TRBJ2-7,NA,TRBD1,TRBV28
CASSPVGGGKETQYF,TGTGCCAGCAGCCCCGTTGGAGGGGGAAAAGAGACCCAGTACTTC,TRBJ2-5,NA,NA,TRBV7-3
CSVVRLAKNIQYF,TGCAGCGTTGTGAGGTTAGCCAAAAACATTCAGTACTTC,TRBJ2-4,NA,NA,TRBV29-1
CAIRRGTRGTDTQYF,TGTGCCATCAGGCGGGGGACTAGAGGCACAGATACGCAGTATTTT,TRBJ2-3,NA,TRBD2,TRBV10-3
CASSPGQVDYGYTF,TGTGCCAGCAGCCCGGGACAGGTAGACTATGGCTACACCTTC,TRBJ1-2,NA,TRBD1,TRBV7-6
CASSSQTVSEKLFF,TGTGCCAGCAGTTCCCAAACCGTTAGTGAAAAACTGTTTTTT,TRBJ1-4,NA,NA,TRBV6-5
CASSNRDNSPLHF,TGTGCCAGCAGCAACAGGGACAATTCACCCCTCCACTTT,TRBJ1-6,many,NA,TRBV7-9
CASSPEGTEAFF,TGTGCCAGCTCACCAGAGGGCACTGAAGCTTTCTTT,TRBJ1-1,NA,NA,TRBV18
CASSPMVSGQRRNQPQHF,TGTGCCAGCAGCCCAATGGTCTCGGGACAGCGACGCAATCAGCCCCAGCATTTT,TRBJ1-5,NA,TRBD1,TRBV7-8
CASSLEGQYTDTQYF,TGTGCCAGCAGCTTGGAAGGACAATACACAGATACGCAGTATTTT,TRBJ2-3,NA,NA,TRBV7-9
CATQYGSERARYGYTF,TGTGCCACCCAGTATGGTTCGGAGCGGGCCCGCTATGGCTACACCTTC,TRBJ1-2,few,NA,TRBV19
CASSEGTFTGELFF,TGTGCCAGCAGTGAGGGGACCTTCACCGGGGAGCTGTTTTTT,TRBJ2-2,NA,NA,TRBV2
CASSPSGYEQYF,TGTGCCAGCAGTCCGAGCGGCTACGAGCAGTACTTC,TRBJ2-7,once,NA,TRBV6-6
CASSPFRDRGTNYGYTF,TGTGCCAGCTCACCGTTCCGGGACAGGGGGACTAACTATGGCTACACCTTC,TRBJ1-2,NA,TRBD1,TRBV18
CASSQRAGRETQYF,TGTGCCAGCAGCCAGAGGGCAGGGAGAGAGACCCAGTACTTC,TRBJ2-5,NA,NA,TRBV7-2
CATSRVGDYPGELFF,TGTGCCACCAGCAGAGTGGGAGACTACCCCGGGGAGCTGTTTTTT,TRBJ2-2,once,NA,TRBV15
CAITSQGAHGYTF,TGTGCCATAACGTCCCAGGGGGCGCATGGCTACACCTTC,TRBJ1-2,NA,TRBD1,TRBV19
CASSSPGTSGGAGDTDTQYF,TGTGCCAGCAGTTCCCCCGGGACTAGCGGGGGGGCCGGGGACACAGATACGCAGTATTTT,TRBJ2-3,NA,TRBD2,TRBV28
CASSYRDMNTGELFF,TGCGCCAGCAGCTACCGGGACATGAACACCGGGGAGCTGTTTTTT,TRBJ2-2,NA,NA,TRBV5-1
CASSLEEGSTYEQYF,TGCGCCAGCAGCTTGGAGGAGGGAAGCACCTACGAGCAGTACTTC,TRBJ2-7,NA,NA,TRBV5-1
CASKRAGSYEQYF,TGTGCCAGCAAGAGAGCGGGCTCCTACGAGCAGTACTTC,TRBJ2-7,once,NA,TRBV7-9
CASSLIGGTDEQFF,TGTGCCAGCAGCTTAATAGGGGGTACGGATGAGCAGTTCTTC,TRBJ2-1,few,NA,TRBV7-7
CASSQDSFGGTYNEQFF,TGTGCCAGCAGCCAAGATAGTTTCGGGGGAACTTACAATGAGCAGTTCTTC,TRBJ2-1,NA,NA,TRBV4-2
CASSIDKQGFPEAFF,TGTGCCAGTAGTATAGATAAACAGGGGTTCCCTGAAGCTTTCTTT,TRBJ1-1,NA,TRBD1,TRBV19
CASSLTNRGDLEQYF,TGTGCCAGCAGCTTGACAAACAGGGGGGATCTCGAGCAGTACTTC,TRBJ2-7,NA,TRBD1,TRBV11-2
CASIRRGKGETQYF,TGTGCCAGCATCAGGCGGGGGAAGGGAGAGACCCAGTACTTC,TRBJ2-5,NA,TRBD2,TRBV5-6
CASSPTDRAYEQYF,TGTGCCAGCAGCCCGACGGACAGAGCCTACGAGCAGTACTTC,TRBJ2-7,few,NA,TRBV7-9
CASRDTPNQPQHF,TGTGCCAGCAGAGACACCCCCAATCAGCCCCAGCATTTT,TRBJ1-5,NA,NA,TRBV6-1
CASSGTGGPFYGYTF,TGTGCCAGCAGTGGGACAGGGGGCCCCTTTTATGGCTACACCTTC,TRBJ1-2,NA,TRBD1,TRBV6-1
CASSIKADFNQPQHF,TGTGCCAGTAGTATAAAAGCTGATTTCAATCAGCCCCAGCATTTT,TRBJ1-5,NA,NA,TRBV19
CAWSSGLANYGYTF,TGTGCCTGGAGTAGTGGTCTAGCTAACTATGGCTACACCTTC,TRBJ1-2,few,NA,TRBV30
CASRGQGASGWTEAFF,TGTGCCAGTAGGGGACAGGGGGCCTCTGGCTGGACTGAAGCTTTCTTT,TRBJ1-1,NA,TRBD1,TRBV19
CASSLQGVPETQYF,TGTGCCAGCAGCCTCCAGGGAGTTCCAGAGACCCAGTACTTC,TRBJ2-5,NA,NA,TRBV6-5
CASSVYNSGNTIYF,TGCGCCAGCAGTGTATACAACTCTGGAAACACCATATATTTT,TRBJ1-3,NA,NA,TRBV10-1
CASSERRTIYGYTF,TGTGCCAGCAGCGAACGACGCACGATTTATGGCTACACCTTC,TRBJ1-2,NA,NA,TRBV7-2
CASSVGTGVRSNQPQHF,TGTGCCAGTAGTGTCGGGACAGGGGTTCGCAGCAATCAGCCCCAGCATTTT,TRBJ1-5,once,TRBD1,TRBV19